This TCR beta chain was retrieved from a study of blood T cells in healthy people across ages. With a J-beta primer mix and a sample-barcoded 5' primer, a second PCR ran about 6 to 11 cycles. TCRdb recomputed calls from the 5' RACE reads with MiXCR, one row per CDR3 protein. The profile shows around 990,000 distinct CDR3 sequences, 30% to 40% of them singletons. The CDR3 totals 16 residues. With 4 bases clipped from V and 6 bases from J, the junction kept 9 bases outside the gene matches. Germline-derived CDR1 and CDR2 are SGHVS and FNYEAQ. This clonotype turned up a few times. The sequenced sample was blood. The chain joins TRBV7-6 to TRBJ2-1, with 10 bases lining up with TRBD1. This clonotype originated in a man aged 18 to 29 in good health. As DNA, the CDR3 is TGTGCCAGCAGCTCTCGCTTCCGGGACAGGGGCAATGAGCAGTTCTTC. Amino acids: CASSSRFRDRGNEQFF.